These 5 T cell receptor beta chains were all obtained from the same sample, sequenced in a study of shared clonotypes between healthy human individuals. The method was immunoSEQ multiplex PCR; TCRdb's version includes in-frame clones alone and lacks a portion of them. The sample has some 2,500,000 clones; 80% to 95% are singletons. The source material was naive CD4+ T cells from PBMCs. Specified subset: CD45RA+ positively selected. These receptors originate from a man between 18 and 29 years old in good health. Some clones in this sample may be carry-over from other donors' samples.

CDR3: CASSFRSGLAGGETGELFF. The DNA for the CDR3 is TGTGCCAGCAGCTTCCGGTCCGGACTAGCGGGAGGGGAAACCGGGGAGCTGTTTTTT. The V gene is TRBV7-3, the J gene TRBJ2-2; 15 bases are shared with TRBD2. Per the germline V gene, CDR1 is SGHTA and CDR2 is FQGTGA. The CDR3 has 19 amino acids. V lost 3 bases, J lost 5 bases, and 10 bases stayed unmatched.

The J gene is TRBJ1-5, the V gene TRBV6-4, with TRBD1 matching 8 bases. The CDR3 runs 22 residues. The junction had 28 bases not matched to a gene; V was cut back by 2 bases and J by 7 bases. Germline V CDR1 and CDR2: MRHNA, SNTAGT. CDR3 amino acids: CASSDPLDREEYRGAGSQPQHF. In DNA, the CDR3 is TGTGCCAGCAGTGACCCATTGGACAGGGAGGAGTATAGGGGAGCGGGCAGCCAGCCCCAGCATTTT.

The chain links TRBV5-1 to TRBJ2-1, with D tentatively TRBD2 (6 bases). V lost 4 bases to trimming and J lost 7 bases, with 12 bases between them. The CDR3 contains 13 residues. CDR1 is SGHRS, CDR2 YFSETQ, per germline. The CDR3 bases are TGCGCCAGCAGCCCCGGCCGGGGGAATGAGCAGTTCTTC. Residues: CASSPGRGNEQFF.

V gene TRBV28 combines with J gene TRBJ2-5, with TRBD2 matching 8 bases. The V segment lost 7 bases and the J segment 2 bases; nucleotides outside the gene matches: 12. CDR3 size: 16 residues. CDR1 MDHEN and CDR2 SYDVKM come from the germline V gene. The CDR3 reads CASTTGGAKSQETQYF. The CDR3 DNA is TGTGCCAGCACAACGGGGGGGGCTAAGTCGCAAGAGACCCAGTACTTC.

The CDR3 here is CASSPDRTSGLYEQYF. The CDR3 DNA sequence: TGCGCCAGCAGCCCGGACCGAACTAGCGGACTTTACGAGCAGTACTTC. The chain joins TRBV5-1 to TRBJ2-7; 8 nucleotides agree with TRBD2. Germline CDR1 reads SGHRS; CDR2 reads YFSETQ. This CDR3 spans 16 amino acids. The V gene end was trimmed by 4 bases and the J gene end by 4 bases; junction bases not matched to a gene: 13.